This is a list of T cell receptor beta chains from one sample in a study of CD8 T cells in ankylosing spondylitis. From the 5' RACE reads, TCRdb called clonotypes with MiXCR, one entry per CDR3 protein. The data contain around 150,000 distinct CDR3 sequences, about 16% of them seen just once; the ten biggest clones take up approximately 7.8%. Sequencing was done on a sample of blood, either unsorted or a sorted T cell fraction (not recorded which). These receptors were taken from a male donor with ankylosing spondylitis or in good health (not recorded which). Both conserved end residues are part of each CDR3. A D gene is named only where the DNA matches it firmly. Size tells how often a clone was seen (once, few, many) or the class of an expanded clone, and some rows leave it out.

clone size,D gene,V gene,J gene,CDR3 DNA,CDR3 protein
few,TRBD1,TRBV5-5,TRBJ1-2,TGTGCCAGCAGCACAGAGCGGACAGGGGGTTATGGCTACACCTTC,CASSTERTGGYGYTF
.,TRBD1,TRBV15,TRBJ1-5,TGTGCCACCAGCAGACAGGGGGCAGGCAATCAGCCCCAGCATTTT,CATSRQGAGNQPQHF
many,.,TRBV5-1,TRBJ1-2,TGCGCCAGCAGCTTGGCCGTCACTTACTATGGCTACACCTTC,CASSLAVTYYGYTF
many,.,TRBV7-6,TRBJ2-7,TGTGCCAGCAGCGCGGGACCCCCCGAGCAGTACTTC,CASSAGPPEQYF
few,TRBD2,TRBV2,TRBJ2-7,TGTGCCAGCAAGCTCGATAGCGGGAGTCAAGTTAACGAGCAGTACTTC,CASKLDSGSQVNEQYF
many,TRBD1,TRBV12-3/TRBV12-4,TRBJ1-3,TGTGCCAGCAGTGACAGGGTCTCTGGAAACACCATATATTTT,CASSDRVSGNTIYF
many,.,TRBV5-1,TRBJ2-4,TGCGCCAGCAGCTTGGGAAACCGTTATGGCAAAAACATTCAGTACTTC,CASSLGNRYGKNIQYF
.,TRBD1,TRBV6-2/TRBV6-3,TRBJ1-5,TGTGCCAGCAGGACAGGGGACCATCAGCCCCAGCATTTT,CASRTGDHQPQHF
.,.,TRBV10-3,TRBJ2-6,TGTGCCATACAGGGTTCTGGGGCCAACGTCCTGACTTTC,CAIQGSGANVLTF
few,.,TRBV12-3/TRBV12-4,TRBJ1-2,TGTGCCAGCAGTCCCGCGGACATAGGCTACACCTTC,CASSPADIGYTF
.,.,TRBV20-1,TRBJ2-1,TGCAGTGCTTCTCGGGACTTTAATGAGCAGTTCTTC,CSASRDFNEQFF